The clone carrying this T cell receptor beta chain was seen at least ten times. Its matching antigen is unknown. Researchers amplified the TCR beta CDR3 regions from RNA transcripts. RT-PCR in the first round (using the HTBI primer set) targeted the TCR CDR3. MiXCR was run by TCRdb on the multiplex PCR reads, yielding one entry per CDR3 protein. The sample includes fewer than 350,000 distinct CDR3 sequences, 15% to 20% of them seen just once. Germline V gene data show CDR1 as MNHEY and CDR2 as SVGAGI. V lost 3 bases and J lost 4, with 9 bases in between. This CDR3 contains 13 residues. The data derive from a study of T cells in Graves' hyperthyroidism and ophthalmopathy. General observations from the study: Blood also carried most thyroid clonotypes expanded above 0.001.

The chain recombines TRBV6-5 with TRBJ1-1; D gene unclear. Specimen: blood. The sequence was collected from a woman between 35 and 50 years old with Graves' ophthalmopathy. The CDR3 loop reads CASSYSVGTEAFF. The CDR3 nucleotides are TGTGCCAGCAGTTATTCAGTAGGCACTGAAGCTTTCTTT.